This T cell receptor (beta chain) was observed in a study of T cell repertoires in cytomegalovirus infection. The overall study: Indications of both CMV infection and matching HLA type were provided by public TCR beta signatures.

About this clonotype itself: Its target is unknown.

Via MiXCR, TCRdb re-called the reads, giving one row per CDR3 protein. The data hold some 940,000 distinct CDR3 sequences, with approximately 31% observed a single time. Overall study findings and caveats: Carriers of CMV and the relevant HLA type were discriminated by public TCR beta frequency. Ex vivo, HLA-C-restricted CMV-specific TCR beta clonotypes prevailed over the rest of the response.

The TCR sequence derives from a human donor in good health (CMV status not recorded). Some clones in this sample may be carry-over from other donors' samples. The sample in question was cultured CD8+ T cells from PBMCs, obtained from culture after CMV antigen stimulation.

CDR3 nucleotides: TGCGCCAGCAGCCAAGAATCGGACATGGGTTCACCCCTCCACTTT. This translates into CASSQESDMGSPLHF. This sequence joins TRBV4-1 and TRBJ1-6; D is perhaps TRBD1 (5 bases). Germline loops: CDR1 MGHRA, CDR2 YSYEKL. This CDR3 has 15 amino acids. Trimming shortened V by 0 bases and J by 9 bases, and 12 bases separated the two germline ends.